This T cell receptor beta chain was recorded in a study of T-cell memory formation after mild COVID-19. This clonotype was seen a handful of times. What it recognizes is unknown. Notes on the study in general: Whether day 37 second-wave clones are SARS-CoV-2-specific was not confirmed.

TCRdb itself ran the 5' RACE reads through MiXCR, one entry per CDR3 protein. The sample holds 250,000 to 350,000 distinct CDR3 sequences, approximately 19% seen once. With 4 bases removed from V and 10 bases from J, the gap between germline ends came to 10 bases. Germline CDR1 SQVTM, CDR2 ANQGSEA. This CDR3 has 10 amino acids. The chain is built from TRBV29-1 and TRBJ1-1, with D maybe TRBD1 (5 bases). Sequencing used PBMCs or a T cell subset sorted from them (not recorded which). This TCR derives from a man aged 18 to 30 who had mild COVID-19 (a few samples of this study predate the infection). Cell type and time point are not known. The CDR3 sequence is CSVVQGLAFF. DNA of the CDR3: TGCAGCGTTGTCCAGGGCCTAGCTTTCTTT.